This TCR beta chain was sequenced during a study of blood T cell repertoires in COVID-19. Study-level information: Material from acute and convalescent COVID-19 was sourced from the United States, Italy and Spain.

Per germline, CDR1 SNHLY and CDR2 FYNNEI. This CDR3 comprises 13 residues. Between the trimmed V and J ends, which lost 9 bases and 6 bases, there was a span of 18 bases. Original handling: The authors estimated nucleated cell counts from reference gene primer amplification. Only in-frame clones appear in the TCRdb table, and some are missing; sequencing was by immunoSEQ multiplex PCR. Clonal size and the V and J genes are those of that table, whereas D and trimming came from the DNA. Among hundreds of thousands of clones listed, about 82% were seen once. This sequence joins TRBV2 and TRBJ2-7, with TRBD2 as a possible D gene (6 bases). The sequence came from a man aged 50 or older with active or convalescent COVID-19. The sample consisted of peripheral blood. CDR3 nucleotide sequence: TGTGCCAGTACCCGAGGAGGGCAAGGCGAGCAGTACTTC. Translating gives CASTRGGQGEQYF.